The source of this T cell receptor beta chain is a study of T cells in Graves' hyperthyroidism and ophthalmopathy. General study points: Classification by a 13 V-J model distinguished ophthalmopathy from stable hyperthyroidism.

The CDR3 runs to 14 residues. J was trimmed by 6 bases and V by 4 bases; bases with no gene match: 7. Germline assignment: CDR1 SGHDT and CDR2 YYEEEE. Amplification yielded TCR beta CDR3 regions, with RNA transcripts as the source. First-round RT-PCR of the TCR CDR3 relied on the HTBI primer set. MiXCR was run by TCRdb on the multiplex PCR reads, yielding one entry per CDR3 protein. The profile shows under 350,000 distinct CDR3 sequences, about a sixth of them singletons. Using around 10 ml of fresh peripheral blood, PBMCs were prepared. In regard to this clonotype: Antigen unknown.

V gene TRBV5-6 combines with J gene TRBJ1-1, with TRBD1 identical over 9 bases. The sample comprised blood. This TCR was sampled from a woman in her sixties or seventies with Graves' ophthalmopathy. CDR3 loop: CASSHRDRVPEAFF. DNA of the CDR3: TGTGCCAGCAGCCACCGGGACAGGGTCCCTGAAGCTTTCTTT.